The subject of this entry is one TCR beta chain. Its antigen remains undetermined. No per-base quality is available; no much larger clone lies one base away. These data originate in a study of blood T cell repertoires in COVID-19 (TCRdb year 2020). For the wider study: Samples covering the acute and convalescent phases of COVID-19 were provided by collaborators in the United States, Italy and Spain. The material from the prospective study consisted of cDNA or gDNA derived from T cells, B-cell-depleted T cells, or PBMCs. Deeply sampled blood TCRbeta repertoires from subjects exposed to, actively infected with, or recovered from COVID-19 were included in the dataset. A freely available public database, intended as a resource for researchers studying the immune response to SARS-CoV-2, is where the repertoires were released. The samples were drawn from two sources: the first 160 participants of the ongoing ImmuneRACE study, and some 1,300 subjects contributed by 6 global collaborators. The sample metadata nearly always contained a de-identified subject ID, COVID-19 status, age in years and sex. Where available, HLA class I and class II types were obtained from metadata supplied by the sample provider rather than from assay-based typing.

Each collaborating institution followed its own protocols to collect whole blood in K2EDTA tubes. For TCRbeta analysis, collaborator samples were shipped as frozen whole blood, as isolated PBMCs, or as DNA extracted from either sample type. Measured from the cysteine to the phenylalanine, the CDR3 is 15 residues long. Only CDR3 DNA remains: 45 bases, in frame from the first base. V gives up 5 bases and J gives up 7 bases, and the segment between their germline ends measures 21 bases. As encoded in the germline V gene (reference sequence), CDR1 is SGHAT while CDR2 is FQDESV. What the work shows at the level of the full study, not this receptor alone: The amount of clinical and demographic metadata varied by source and participant and was provided uncurated.

TCRbeta CDR3 regions were amplified from genomic DNA by means of the immunoSEQ Assay, a bias-controlled multiplex PCR. Processing in the source paper ran as follows. The number of nucleated cells in each sample was estimated from the amplification of reference gene primers within the assay. Sequence reads were collapsed and filtered to measure the absolute abundance of every unique TCRbeta CDR3 rearrangement. For each sample, productive Simpson clonality was calculated as the square root of Simpson's diversity index across productive rearrangements. TCRdb took over this immuneACCESS table, retaining in-frame rearrangements with V and J assigned. Such tables are incomplete; in checked studies, under half of the missing clones stem from an unresolved V gene, and the remainder is unexplained. From that table come the V and J calls and clone size; the DNA was used to work out D and trimming. Here the sample has about 110,000 clones; around 80% occur a single time. The ten largest clonotypes hold approximately 22% of the sample.

Recombination joined TRBV11-1 with TRBJ2-7, with a weak D call of TRBD1 (6 bases match). Source material: peripheral blood. The receptor was derived from a man aged 65-85 years with active or convalescent COVID-19. Here is the DNA: TGTGCCAGCAGCCCACCGGGACACCCCGTCGCGGAGCAGTACTTC. Its protein reads: CASSPPGHPVAEQYF.